Shown below are 2 T cell receptor beta chains from a single sample sequenced in a study of control samples from healthy donors and cancer patients. Generated by immunoSEQ multiplex PCR, the TCRdb table keeps only in-frame clones and is missing some. The repertoire holds about 130,000 clones, with approximately 94% as singletons. Sequencing used PBMCs. Every receptor here comes from a man aged 50 to 59 with head and neck cancer.

This clone appeared once. CDR3: CASSLGQGVTEAFF. The DNA for the CDR3 is TGTGCCAGCAGTTTGGGACAGGGGGTGACTGAAGCTTTCTTT. The chain uses TRBV6-2 or TRBV6-3 and TRBJ1-1; 11 positions agree with TRBD1. V was pared by 4 bases and J by 5 bases, with 3 bases of the junction left unmatched. Germline V gene lookup returns CDR1 MNHEY and CDR2 SVGEGT. CDR3 length equals 14 residues.

This chain joins TRBV6-1 and TRBJ1-4; D not certain. CDR1 is MNHNS and CDR2 is SASEGT in the germline V gene. This CDR3 is built from 12 residues. V lost 2 bases and J lost 8, with 6 bases in between. CDR3 DNA: TGTGCCAGCAGTGAAATCGAGGAAAAACTGTTTTTT. Translating it yields CASSEIEEKLFF.